This TCR beta chain emerged from a study of CD8 T cells in ankylosing spondylitis (dated by TCRdb to 2015 to 2018). Turning to the overall study: T cell receptor beta repertoires were profiled in healthy donors and ankylosing spondylitis patients so that disease-linked TCR variants could be found. The full study cohort was made up of about 25 ankylosing spondylitis patients and 108 healthy donors. Samples of peripheral blood were taken, and for ankylosing spondylitis patients, synovial fluid was collected as well. Overall results and qualifications from the work: A TCR beta motif of fewer than 10 highly homologous amino acid variants appeared characteristic of blood from ankylosing spondylitis patients. Significant enrichment of the disease-linked clones was reported in matched synovial fluid samples from ankylosing spondylitis patients. In peripheral blood, the disease-linked clones were found at relatively low frequencies and had a CD8+ phenotype. Some motif variants were previously reported in synovial fluid and blood of reactive arthritis patients, suggesting common disease-initiation mechanisms.

V was cut back by 5 bases and J by 10 bases, leaving a gap of 17 bases between them. The CDR3 runs 13 residues from the cysteine to the phenylalanine. Only CDR3 DNA remains: 39 bases, in frame from the first base. CDR1 is given as SGHTA and CDR2 as FQGTGA, both from the germline V gene. Sequencing took place on an Illumina HiSeq 2500. Quantitative 5'-RACE with molecular barcodes was used to prepare TCR beta libraries. In the paper's pipeline: To identify disease-linked TCR variants, a new computational method was used, one built on a probabilistic model of VDJ rearrangement. The public sequencing data were trimmed at Q25 with fastp and processed into clonotypes with MiXCR by TCRdb, which kept only in-frame beta chains. Rows are combined by CDR3 protein, so each entry shows the most common genes and DNA. These V and J calls are TCRdb output, not the study's own analysis. This sample is represented by around 140,000 distinct CDR3 sequences; more than 9.5% of them were singletons. About 4% of the sample is held by the ten biggest clonotypes.

On this clonotype itself: What antigen it recognizes has not been identified. One base away there is no much larger clone; base qualities are not given.

The material sequenced was blood, either unsorted or a sorted T cell fraction (not recorded which). The V and J genes are TRBV7-3 and TRBJ1-1; a weak D assignment points to TRBD1 (6 bases agree). The receptor's source is a female donor with ankylosing spondylitis or in good health (not recorded which). Here the CDR3 is given as CASSPHQGMGAFF. The sequenced DNA is TGTGCCAGCAGCCCTCATCAGGGGATGGGAGCTTTCTTT.